Listed below are T cell receptor beta chains from one sample, sequenced in a study of coeliac disease. The data were produced by immunoSEQ multiplex PCR, yet TCRdb's version contains in-frame clones alone and is incomplete. The data show about 1,700 clones, with about 73% seen just once and over 10% held by the top ten. The source material was lymphocytes from the gut lamina propria. All receptors come from a human donor without celiac disease. Each CDR3 is given without its conserved first and last residue.

TRBV5-8,TRBJ1-5,ASSGGQISNQPQH
TRBV6-6,TRBJ2-2,ASSYVVAGATGELF
TRBV27,TRBJ1-1,ASSRQGAEAF
TRBV30,TRBJ1-3,AWDRGNGNTIY
TRBV19,TRBJ2-5,ASSSGGLETQY
TRBV5-5,TRBJ1-3,ASSKERVGSGNTIY
TRBV5-1,TRBJ2-1,ASSFPGQDGHEQF
TRBV5-1,TRBJ2-7,ASSLGQGALGEQY
TRBV27,TRBJ1-2,ASRKSGGLENYGYT
TRBV28,TRBJ2-1,ASSSRVSYNEQF
TRBV21-1,TRBJ2-7,ASSSWTADYEQY
TRBV2,TRBJ2-7,ASSDWTSEF
TRBV27,TRBJ2-5,ASSFGLAGETQY
TRBV30,TRBJ2-2,AWSFFTGELF
TRBV9,TRBJ2-4,ASSDSGSGKNIQY
TRBV6-6,TRBJ2-2,ASREGQRPTGELF
TRBV5-1,TRBJ2-7,ASSLVGESSGRAYEQY
TRBV6-6,TRBJ1-3,ASSTGTGNTIY
TRBV28,TRBJ1-5,ASRKRTGQSQPQH
TRBV27,TRBJ2-1,ASRALQGFL
TRBV7-9,TRBJ1-3,ASSLTGAIGNTIY
TRBV15,TRBJ2-3,ATSRDGRGTDTQY
TRBV10-3,TRBJ2-5,AISARAGETQY
TRBV19,TRBJ1-2,ASSQTVDYGYT
TRBV7-2,TRBJ2-7,ASSRHRTAYEQY
TRBV29-1,TRBJ1-5,SVGPGVNQPQH
TRBV30,TRBJ1-2,AWKKVRGPYGYT
TRBV2,TRBJ1-1,ASSSPGQGAVVNTEAF
TRBV9,TRBJ1-3,ASSVKATVGNTIY
TRBV30,TRBJ2-7,AWIRRESSYEQY
TRBV10-3,TRBJ1-2,AISETMTENYGYT
TRBV11-2,TRBJ2-1,ASSLGGVAGWMNEQF
TRBV5-6,TRBJ2-7,ASLGQASYEQY
TRBV28,TRBJ2-3,ASIPNLAGDLGTDTQY
TRBV28,TRBJ1-1,ASSFYDRVRTEAF
TRBV5-1,TRBJ1-1,ASSHLGGGDTEAF
TRBV11-2,TRBJ1-3,ASSLGASGNTIY
TRBV15,TRBJ2-1,ATSRDRLAWEQF
TRBV28,TRBJ1-4,ASSLDQGIVGEKLF
TRBV30,TRBJ1-2,AWTDFSYGYT
TRBV7-2,TRBJ2-3,ASSLVGGLAADTQY
TRBV28,TRBJ1-2,AIRSNYGYT
TRBV5-4,TRBJ2-2,ASSLTGTNTGELF
TRBV27,TRBJ2-3,ASSLTGDTQY
TRBV11-2,TRBJ2-1,ASSVGGLAGGLDYNEQF
TRBV18,TRBJ1-5,ASSPGQGIGQPQH
TRBV5-1,TRBJ2-7,ASSLDSGRSPYEQY
TRBV27,TRBJ1-5,ASSLDRGQPQH
TRBV6-6,TRBJ1-1,ASIKGAAESNTEAF
TRBV4-1,TRBJ2-3,ASSPQASGTDTQY